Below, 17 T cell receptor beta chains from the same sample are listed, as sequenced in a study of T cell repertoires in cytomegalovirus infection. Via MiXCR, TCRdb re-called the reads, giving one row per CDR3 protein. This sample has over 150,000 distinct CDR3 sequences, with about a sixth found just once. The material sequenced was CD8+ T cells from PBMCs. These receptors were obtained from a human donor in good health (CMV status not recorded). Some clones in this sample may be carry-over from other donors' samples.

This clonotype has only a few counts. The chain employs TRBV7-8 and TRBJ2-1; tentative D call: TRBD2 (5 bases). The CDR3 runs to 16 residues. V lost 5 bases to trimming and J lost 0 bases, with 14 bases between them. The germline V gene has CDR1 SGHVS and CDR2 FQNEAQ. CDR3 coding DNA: TGTGCCAGCAGCGCCGGGGTCCTGAGCTCCTACAATGAGCAGTTCTTC. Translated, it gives CASSAGVLSSYNEQFF.

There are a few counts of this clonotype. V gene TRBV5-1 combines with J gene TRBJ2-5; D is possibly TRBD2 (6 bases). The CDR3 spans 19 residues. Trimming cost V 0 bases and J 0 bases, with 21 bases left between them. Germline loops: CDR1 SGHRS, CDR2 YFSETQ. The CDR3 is CASSLDSIGLSKYQETQYF. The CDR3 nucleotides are TGCGCCAGCAGCTTGGATTCCATTGGACTATCGAAGTACCAAGAGACCCAGTACTTC.

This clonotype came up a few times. CDR3 in DNA: TGTGCCAGCAGCTCGGGACCGACTAACTATGGCTACACCTTC. As protein: CASSSGPTNYGYTF. This chain links TRBV7-9 with TRBJ1-2; TRBD1 is a possible D gene (5 bases). Germline-derived CDR1 and CDR2 are SEHNR and FQNEAQ (reference sequence). Trimming cost V 4 bases and J 0 bases, with 9 bases left between them. The CDR3 is 14 amino acids.

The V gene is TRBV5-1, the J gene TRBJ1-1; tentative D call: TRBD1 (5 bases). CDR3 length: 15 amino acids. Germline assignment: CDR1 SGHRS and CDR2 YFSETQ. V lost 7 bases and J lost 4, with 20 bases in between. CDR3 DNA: TGCGCCAGCCGGGGGGACGGGGGTTCTGCCACTGAAGCTTTCTTT. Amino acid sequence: CASRGDGGSATEAFF.

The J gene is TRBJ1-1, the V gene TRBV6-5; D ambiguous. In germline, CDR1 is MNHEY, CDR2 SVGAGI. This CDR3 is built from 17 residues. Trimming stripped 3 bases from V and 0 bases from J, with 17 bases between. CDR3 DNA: TGTGCCAGCAGTTATTCGGGATTACGTCCCATGAACACTGAAGCTTTCTTT. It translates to CASSYSGLRPMNTEAFF.

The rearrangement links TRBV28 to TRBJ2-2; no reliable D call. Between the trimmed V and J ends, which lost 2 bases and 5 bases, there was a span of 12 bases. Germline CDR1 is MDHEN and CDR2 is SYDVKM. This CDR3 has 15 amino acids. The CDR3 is CASSLMVPGTGELFF. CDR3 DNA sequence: TGTGCCAGCAGTTTAATGGTCCCCGGGACCGGGGAGCTGTTTTTT.

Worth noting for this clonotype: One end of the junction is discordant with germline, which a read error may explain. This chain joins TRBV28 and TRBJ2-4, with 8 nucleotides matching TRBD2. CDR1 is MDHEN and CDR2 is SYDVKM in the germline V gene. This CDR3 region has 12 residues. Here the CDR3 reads CASSGIAGFRNF. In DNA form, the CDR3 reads TGTGCCAGCAGTGGAATAGCGGGGTTTAGGAACTTC.

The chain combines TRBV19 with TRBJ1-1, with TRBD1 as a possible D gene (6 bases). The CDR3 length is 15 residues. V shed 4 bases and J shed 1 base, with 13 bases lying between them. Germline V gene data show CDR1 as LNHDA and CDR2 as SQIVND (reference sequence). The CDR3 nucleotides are TGTGCCAGTAGTAGCTACAGGGCCCAGAACACTGAAGCTTTCTTT. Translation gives CASSSYRAQNTEAFF.

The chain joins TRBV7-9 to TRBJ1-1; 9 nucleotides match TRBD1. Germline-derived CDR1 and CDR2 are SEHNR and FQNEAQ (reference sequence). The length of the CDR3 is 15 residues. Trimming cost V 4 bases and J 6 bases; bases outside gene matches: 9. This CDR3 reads CASSSDVHRGPEAFF. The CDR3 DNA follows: TGTGCCAGCAGCTCCGATGTTCACAGGGGGCCTGAAGCTTTCTTT.

The CDR3 loop is CSATQTGWIVVDTQYF. The CDR3 DNA sequence: TGCAGTGCTACACAGACGGGGTGGATCGTTGTAGATACGCAGTATTTT. The chain combines TRBV20-1 with TRBJ2-3, with a tentative D call TRBD2 (5 bases). Trimming stripped 4 bases from V and 5 bases from J, with 22 bases between. The V gene's germline CDR1 is DFQATT and CDR2 SNEGSKA (reference sequence). This CDR3 comprises 16 residues.

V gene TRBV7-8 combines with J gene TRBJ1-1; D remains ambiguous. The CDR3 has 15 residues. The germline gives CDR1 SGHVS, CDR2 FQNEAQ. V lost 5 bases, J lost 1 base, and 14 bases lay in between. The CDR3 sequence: CASSAFAGRNTEAFF. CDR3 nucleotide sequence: TGTGCCAGCAGCGCATTTGCCGGGAGGAACACTGAAGCTTTCTTT.

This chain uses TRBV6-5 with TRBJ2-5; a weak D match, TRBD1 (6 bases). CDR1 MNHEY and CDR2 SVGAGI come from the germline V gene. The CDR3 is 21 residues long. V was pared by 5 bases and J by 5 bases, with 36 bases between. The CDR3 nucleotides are TGTGCCAGCAGTCCGATACCAAAAACGGGACAAGGCTCCAACGCCGGGGAGACCCAGTACTTC. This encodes CASSPIPKTGQGSNAGETQYF.

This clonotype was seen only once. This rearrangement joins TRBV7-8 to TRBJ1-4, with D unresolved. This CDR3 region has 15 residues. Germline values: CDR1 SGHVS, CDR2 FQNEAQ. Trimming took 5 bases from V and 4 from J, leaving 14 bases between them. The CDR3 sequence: CASSPSQNLNEKLFF. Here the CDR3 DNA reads TGTGCCAGCAGCCCTTCACAGAACCTTAATGAAAAACTGTTTTTT.

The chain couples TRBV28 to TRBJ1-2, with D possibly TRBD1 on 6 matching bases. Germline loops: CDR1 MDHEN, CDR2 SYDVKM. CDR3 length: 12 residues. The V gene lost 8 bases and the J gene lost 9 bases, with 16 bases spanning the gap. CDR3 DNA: TGTGCCAGCTGCGGGCAGGGGATGAGCTACACCTTC. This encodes CASCGQGMSYTF.

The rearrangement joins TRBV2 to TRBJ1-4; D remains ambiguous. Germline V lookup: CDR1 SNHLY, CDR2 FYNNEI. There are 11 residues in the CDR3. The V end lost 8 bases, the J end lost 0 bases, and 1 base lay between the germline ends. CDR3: CASSTNEKLFF. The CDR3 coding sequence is TGTGCCAGCTCAACTAATGAAAAACTGTTTTTT.

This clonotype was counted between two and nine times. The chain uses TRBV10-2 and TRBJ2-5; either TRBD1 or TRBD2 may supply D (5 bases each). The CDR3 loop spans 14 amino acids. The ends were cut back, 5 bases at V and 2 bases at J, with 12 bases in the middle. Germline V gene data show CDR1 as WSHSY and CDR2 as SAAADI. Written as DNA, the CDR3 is TGCGCCAGCAGTAGGGACCTCCTTCAAGAGACCCAGTACTTC. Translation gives CASSRDLLQETQYF.

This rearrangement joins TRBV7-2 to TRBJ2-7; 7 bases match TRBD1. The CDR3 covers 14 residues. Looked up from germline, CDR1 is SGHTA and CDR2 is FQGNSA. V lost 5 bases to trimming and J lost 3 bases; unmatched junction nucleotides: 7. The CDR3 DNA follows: TGTGCCAGCAGCCCCTGGACAGGAGACTACGAGCAGTACTTC. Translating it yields CASSPWTGDYEQYF.